This passage covers 16 T cell receptor beta chains from one sample sequenced in a study of shared clonotypes between healthy human individuals. It was CD45RO-negative cells, positively selected for CCR7, that made up naive CD8 cells, with terminally differentiated effector memory CD45RA+ cells excluded. This table comes from immunoSEQ multiplex PCR, and its TCRdb copy is limited to in-frame clones, with some not included. Among about 2 million clones, about 95% were seen once, and the ten largest hold 0.85% to 1.2%. Sequenced: naive CD8+ T cells sorted from blood. Every receptor here comes from a man aged 18 to 29 in good health.

The chain links TRBV11-2 to TRBJ1-4; no reliable D call. The CDR3 contains 16 residues. V was cut by 4 bases and J by 4 bases, with 16 bases left in between. Germline loops: CDR1 SGHAT, CDR2 FQNNGV. The CDR3 region is CASSSAVRSLNEKLFF. For the CDR3, the DNA is TGTGCCAGCAGCTCCGCAGTCCGTTCCCTTAATGAAAAACTGTTTTTT.

V usage is TRBV13 and J usage is TRBJ1-4; D is ambiguous. Germline V lookup: CDR1 PRHDT, CDR2 FYEKMQ (reference sequence). The V end was cut by 0 bases, the J end by 7 bases, with 6 bases between. The CDR3 length is 13 residues. CDR3 loop: CASSLGRSEKLFF. The CDR3 DNA reads as TGTGCCAGCAGCTTAGGCCGTAGTGAAAAACTGTTTTTT.

The V and J genes are TRBV7-8 and TRBJ1-5; the D gene is possibly TRBD1 (6 bases). The CDR3 loop spans 15 amino acids. Germline V gene lookup returns CDR1 SGHVS and CDR2 FQNEAQ. V lost 6 bases and J 0 bases, leaving 12 bases between the germline ends. The CDR3 nucleotides are TGTGCCAGCAGGGACAACAGGGATAGCAATCAGCCCCAGCATTTT. Its translation: CASRDNRDSNQPQHF.

This sequence joins TRBV6-5 and TRBJ2-5, with 9 nucleotides matching TRBD1. CDR3 size: 15 residues. The ends lost 4 bases at V and 1 base at J; junction bases unmatched: 4. The germline V gene encodes CDR1 MNHEY and CDR2 SVGAGI. CDR3 sequence reads: CASSWGTGLQETQYF. The CDR3 region has the DNA TGTGCCAGCAGTTGGGGGACAGGGCTCCAAGAGACCCAGTACTTC.

The chain combines TRBV7-9 with TRBJ2-5; TRBD1 might be the D (6 bases). This CDR3 is built from 14 residues. From germline, CDR1 is SEHNR and CDR2 FQNEAQ (reference sequence). The V and J ends lost 5 bases and 4 bases respectively, with 14 bases between them. This chain's CDR3 is CASSRVQGIETQYF. CDR3 in DNA: TGTGCCAGCAGCAGGGTACAGGGAATAGAGACCCAGTACTTC.

This clone was detected once. The J gene is TRBJ2-2, the V gene TRBV19; TRBD2 matches at 10 bases. The germline V gene encodes CDR1 LNHDA and CDR2 SQIVND (reference sequence). V dropped 3 bases and J dropped 5; count of bases not matched to a gene: 6. CDR3 length: 16 residues. The DNA of the CDR3 is TGTGCCAGTAGTATCCCGTTTAGCGGGGGGACCGGGGAGCTGTTTTTT. Encoded protein: CASSIPFSGGTGELFF.

The chain joins TRBV13 to TRBJ1-1; 12 bases match TRBD1. CDR1 is PRHDT and CDR2 is FYEKMQ in the germline V gene (reference sequence). The CDR3 has 16 amino acids. V trimming: 4 bases; J trimming: 5 bases; junction bases outside the gene matches: 8. The CDR3 DNA sequence: TGTGCCAGCAGCTCCGGGACAGGGGGCCGATTAACTGAAGCTTTCTTT. It translates to CASSSGTGGRLTEAFF.

V usage is TRBV5-6 and J usage is TRBJ2-7; 10 bases map to TRBD1. Germline CDR1 is SGHDT and CDR2 is YYEEEE. The CDR3 sequence is 12 residues long. The V gene end was trimmed by 3 bases and the J gene end by 7 bases; junction bases not matched to a gene: 1. CDR3: CASSWTGGEQYF. DNA for the CDR3: TGTGCCAGCAGCTGGACAGGGGGGGAGCAGTACTTC.

This clone showed up just once. Other DNA sequences from this sample encode an identical CDR3 as well. The chain is built from TRBV27 and TRBJ2-5, with 7 positions matching TRBD2. The CDR3 runs to 13 residues. Germline assignment: CDR1 MNHEY and CDR2 SMNVEV (reference sequence). V lost 2 bases and J lost 6; bases outside the gene matches: 3. CDR3 region: CASSLGGGQTQYF. In DNA form, the CDR3 reads TGTGCCAGCAGTTTAGGGGGGGGTCAGACCCAGTACTTC.

The chain is built from TRBV15 and TRBJ2-2, with a tentative D call TRBD1 (5 bases). CDR1 and CDR2 (germline): LNHNV, YYDKDF (reference sequence). Trimming shortened V by 0 bases and J by 6 bases, and 8 bases separated the two germline ends. The CDR3 extends over 14 amino acids. In DNA, the CDR3 is TGTGCCACCAGCAGAGAGTCAGGGCCCGGGGAGCTGTTTTTT. This translates into CATSRESGPGELFF.

This chain connects TRBV5-1 to TRBJ2-2, with 8 bases matching TRBD2. V lost 4 bases, J lost 7 bases, and 6 bases stayed unmatched. This CDR3 is built from 14 residues. Germline-derived CDR1 and CDR2 are SGHRS and YFSETQ. Written as DNA, the CDR3 is TGCGCCAGCAGCCCGGGACTAGGAGTCGGGGAGCTGTTTTTT. Translated: CASSPGLGVGELFF. Filled out from reference TRBV5-1 and TRBJ2-2, the complete variable domain reads KAGVTQTPRYLIKTRGQQVTLSCSPISGHRSVSWYQQTPGQGLQFLFEYFSETQRNKGNFPGRFSGRQFSNSRSEMNVSTLELGDSALYLCASSPGLGVGELFFGEGSRLTVL.

This chain joins TRBV6-9 and TRBJ1-6; D ambiguous. V lost 5 bases to trimming and J lost 7 bases, with 6 bases between them. This CDR3 has 12 amino acids. CDR1 is MNHGY, CDR2 SVAAGI, per germline. The CDR3 nucleotides are TGTGCCAGCAGTGTGGGGAATTCACCCCTCCACTTT. This gives the protein CASSVGNSPLHF.

The chain uses TRBV10-3 and TRBJ1-1; no firm D call. Per the germline V gene, CDR1 is ENHRY and CDR2 is SYGVKD. CDR3 size: 12 residues. The V and J ends lost 10 bases and 11 bases respectively, with 20 bases between them. The DNA for the CDR3 is TGTGCCACCAGCCCGGAGACGCCGTGGGCTTTCTTT. Translation gives CATSPETPWAFF.

This clone was recorded only once. The rearrangement uses TRBV2 and TRBJ1-2, with D possibly being TRBD1 (5 bases). Trimming took off 5 bases at V and 7 bases at J, with 14 bases between the two ends. The CDR3 sequence is 13 residues long. Per the germline V gene, CDR1 is SNHLY and CDR2 is FYNNEI. The CDR3 loop reads CASSSGQEAGYTF. The CDR3 bases are TGTGCCAGCAGTAGCGGACAAGAGGCTGGCTACACCTTC.

The chain has TRBV5-1 and TRBJ2-7; 14 positions match TRBD2. From germline, CDR1 is SGHRS and CDR2 YFSETQ. The CDR3 consists of 16 residues. The junction had 8 bases not matched to a gene; V was cut back by 3 bases and J by 6 bases. The CDR3 protein is CASSSETSGRAGEQYF. DNA for the CDR3: TGCGCCAGCAGCTCAGAGACTAGCGGGAGGGCGGGCGAGCAGTACTTC.

Comment on this clone: The sample contains more than one DNA sequence encoding this CDR3. The chain is built from TRBV9 and TRBJ2-2, with D unresolved. Trimming removed 2 bases from V and 0 bases from J, with 8 bases in between. Germline assignment: CDR1 SGDLS and CDR2 YYNGEE. The length of the CDR3 is 15 residues. DNA of the CDR3: TGTGCCAGCAGCGTGGGCAGCTCGAACACCGGGGAGCTGTTTTTT. Translated: CASSVGSSNTGELFF.